This TCR beta chain was recorded in a study of vaccination and CD4 T cells after COVID-19. The overall study: Stimulation used overlapping spike peptides from SARS-CoV-2, HCoV-NL63, HCoV-OC43 and HCoV-229E.

An Oncomine TCR Beta short-read assay was used to sequence the DNA from cultured CD4+ T cells. TCRdb re-analysed the PCR reads in MiXCR, keeping a single row per CDR3 protein. The sample has about 5,600 distinct CDR3 sequences, roughly 44% seen once. Notes on this clonotype: Its antigen is not known.

The length of the CDR3 is 14 residues. Per the germline V gene, CDR1 is SEHNR and CDR2 is FQNEAQ (reference sequence). The V and J ends lost 1 base and 4 bases respectively, with 10 bases between them. Regarding treatment: roughly 11-day PBMC culture with coronavirus spike peptide pools or control peptides (ViraFEST assay). One should note that the unexposed donor's CD4+ T cells were collected before the COVID-19 pandemic (2011-2018). Per well, 1.5 million to 2.5 million PBMCs were cultured in the presence of roughly 9.1 IU/ml IL-2 and approximately 9.5 ug/ml peptide pools. This TCR derives from a human donor in good health. The genes are TRBV7-9 and TRBJ1-2; D remains unclear. Material: CD4+ T cells from blood, cultured in vitro. In DNA form, the CDR3 reads TGTGCCAGCAGCTTAGGAGAGGGCACCTATGGCTACACCTTC. Its translation: CASSLGEGTYGYTF. The entire variable domain, with the rest obtained from reference TRBV7-9 and TRBJ1-2, is as follows: DTGVSQNPRHKITKRGQNVTFRCDPISEHNRLYWYRQTLGQGPEFLTYFQNEAQLEKSRLLSDRFSAERPKGSFSTLEIQRTEQGDSAMYLCASSLGEGTYGYTFGSGTRLTVV.